One TCR beta chain is described in this entry. This clonotype showed up just a few times. Its antigen is still unknown. No per-base quality is available; no much larger clone lies one base away. This entry belongs to a study of T-cell reconstitution after alpha-beta-depleted transplantation in children (dated by TCRdb to about 2016). Some background on the complete study: Using TCR repertoire profiling, the study quantitatively followed how T-cell immune reconstitution unfolded in children after TCRalphabeta/CD19-depleted allogeneic hematopoietic cell transplantation.

Library preparation used PCR. For sequencing, an Illumina HiSeq 2500 was employed. Molecular barcoding was employed in the preparation of TCR libraries, with unique molecular identifiers being used to normalize TCRbeta repertoire quantification. The public reads were reanalyzed by TCRdb: fastp trimming at Q25, MiXCR alignment, in-frame beta chains only. Rows are combined by CDR3 protein, so each entry shows the most common genes and DNA. The sample records around 580,000 distinct CDR3 sequences, roughly 24% of which are singletons. The ten biggest clones cover roughly an eighth of the sample. The sample's treatment or condition label is to be understood as: allogeneic hematopoietic cell transplantation with graft depleted of TCRalphabeta T cells and CD19 B cells. The children who served as transplant recipients had been given grafts of TCRalphabeta/CD19-depleted allogeneic hematopoietic cells. Study-level results and caveats: In some patients, the high TCRbeta diversity seen at day 60 was put down to recipient T cells and intrathymic progenitors that had survived conditioning. The frequencies of hyperexpanded clones fell over the following months, and after one year, T-cell counts and TCRbeta diversity were mostly attributed to newly produced T cells. About two months after transplant, the apparently early recovery of alphabetaT-cell counts reportedly depended on just several hundred clones that had expanded rapidly and came from non-depleted graft cells.

The TCR comes from a boy under two years old who had a stem cell transplant for acute myeloid leukemia, so the T cells may come from the graft donor. Material: PBMCs, mostly from graft donor cells, obtained 360 days after TCRalphabeta/CD19-depleted stem cell transplant.

The CDR3 corresponds to CAHGGGYQPQHF. The nucleotide sequence is TGTGCCCATGGAGGGGGATATCAGCCCCAGCATTTT. The chain is encoded by TRBV25-1 joined to TRBJ1-5; perhaps TRBD1 is the D gene, with 6 bases matching. Taken from the germline V gene, the CDR1 and CDR2 loops are MGHDK and SYGVNS. The CDR3, from cysteine to phenylalanine, totals 12 residues. Of the read, only the CDR3 DNA is kept; its 36 bases are in frame from base 1. Relative to germline, V is 11 bases shorter and J is 5 bases shorter, with 13 bases between their ends.